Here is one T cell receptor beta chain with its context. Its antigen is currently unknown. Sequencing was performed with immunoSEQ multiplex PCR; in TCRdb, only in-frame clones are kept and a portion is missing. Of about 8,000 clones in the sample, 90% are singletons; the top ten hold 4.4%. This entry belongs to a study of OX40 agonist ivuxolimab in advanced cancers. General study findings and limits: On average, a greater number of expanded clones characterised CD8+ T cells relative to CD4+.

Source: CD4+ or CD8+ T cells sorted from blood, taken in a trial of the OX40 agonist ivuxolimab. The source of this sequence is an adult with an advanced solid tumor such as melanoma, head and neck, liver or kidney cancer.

The CDR3 DNA is TGTGCCATCAGTGAGGAGGTTCCAACCGGGGAGCTGTTTTTT. It translates to CAISEEVPTGELFF. The V and J genes are TRBV10-3 and TRBJ2-2, with D unclear. V lost 2 bases and J lost 5, with 9 bases in between. The CDR3 length is 14 residues. Germline CDR1 and CDR2: ENHRY and SYGVKD.